Included here is one T cell receptor beta chain sequence, with context. The sample comes from a study of blood T cell repertoires in COVID-19. Participants were aged about 18 to 95 years, lived in around 25 US areas, and enrolled virtually. People in the exposed group encountered a COVID-19 case within 2 weeks before entering the study. In the study's own analysis: Estimation of nucleated cell counts relied on the amplification of reference gene primers. Libraries were prepared by immunoSEQ multiplex PCR; TCRdb keeps only in-frame clonotypes and omits some of them. V, J and clone size are taken as reported in that table, and D and trimming were inferred from the DNA itself. Of some 300,000 clones in the sample, 90% were seen once. V was trimmed by 2 bases and J by 4 bases, leaving 14 bases between them. CDR1 and CDR2 from the germline V gene are SEHNR and FQNEAQ (reference sequence). The CDR3 contains 15 residues.

The sequenced sample consisted of PBMCs or T cells enriched from blood (not recorded which). This clonotype was sampled from a woman aged 30 to 39 who had been exposed to COVID-19. The chain links TRBV7-9 to TRBJ1-1; possible D gene TRBD1, 6 bases. The CDR3 nucleotides read TGTGCCAGCAGCTTATTCAGGGGAGGGATCACTGAAGCTTTCTTT. It codes for CASSLFRGGITEAFF.